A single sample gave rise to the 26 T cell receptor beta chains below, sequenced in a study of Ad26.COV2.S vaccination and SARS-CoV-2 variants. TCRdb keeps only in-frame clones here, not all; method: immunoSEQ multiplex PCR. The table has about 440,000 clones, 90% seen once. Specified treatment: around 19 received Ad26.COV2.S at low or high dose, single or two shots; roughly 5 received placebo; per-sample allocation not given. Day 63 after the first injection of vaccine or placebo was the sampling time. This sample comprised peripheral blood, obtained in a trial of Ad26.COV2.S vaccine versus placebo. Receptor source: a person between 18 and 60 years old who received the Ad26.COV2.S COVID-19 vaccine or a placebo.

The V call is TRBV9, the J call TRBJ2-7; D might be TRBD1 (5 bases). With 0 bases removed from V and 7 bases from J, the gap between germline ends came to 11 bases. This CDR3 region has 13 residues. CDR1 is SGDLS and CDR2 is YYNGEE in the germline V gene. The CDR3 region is CASSVGQITEQYF. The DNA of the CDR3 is TGTGCCAGCAGCGTAGGACAGATAACGGAGCAGTACTTC.

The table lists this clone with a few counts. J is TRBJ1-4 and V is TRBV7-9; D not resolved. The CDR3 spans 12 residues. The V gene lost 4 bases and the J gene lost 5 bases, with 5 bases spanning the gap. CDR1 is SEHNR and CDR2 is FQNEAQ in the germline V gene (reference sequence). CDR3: CASSSPNEKLFF. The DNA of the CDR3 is TGTGCCAGCAGCTCCCCCAATGAAAAACTGTTTTTT.

CDR3 in DNA: TGTGCCAGCAGCGTAGGGACAGTCAATCAGCCCCAGCATTTT. It is translated as CASSVGTVNQPQHF. V gene TRBV9 combines with J gene TRBJ1-5, with D possibly being TRBD1 (6 bases). There are 14 residues in the CDR3. Germline loops: CDR1 SGDLS, CDR2 YYNGEE. V was shortened by 0 bases and J by 3 bases, with 7 bases between the two germline ends.

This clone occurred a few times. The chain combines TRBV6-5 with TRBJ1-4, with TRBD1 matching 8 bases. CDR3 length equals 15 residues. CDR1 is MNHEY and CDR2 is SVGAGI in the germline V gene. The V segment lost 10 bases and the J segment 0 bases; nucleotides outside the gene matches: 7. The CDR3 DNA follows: TGTGCCACCCACGGGACAGGAGCAACTAATGAAAAACTGTTTTTT. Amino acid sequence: CATHGTGATNEKLFF.

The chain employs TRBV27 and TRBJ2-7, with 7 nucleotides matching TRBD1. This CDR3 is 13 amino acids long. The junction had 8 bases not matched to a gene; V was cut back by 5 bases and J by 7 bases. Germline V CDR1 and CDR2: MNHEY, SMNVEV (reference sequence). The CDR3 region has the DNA TGTGCCAGCAGTCCCGACAGGGCTGGGGAGCAGTACTTC. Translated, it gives CASSPDRAGEQYF.

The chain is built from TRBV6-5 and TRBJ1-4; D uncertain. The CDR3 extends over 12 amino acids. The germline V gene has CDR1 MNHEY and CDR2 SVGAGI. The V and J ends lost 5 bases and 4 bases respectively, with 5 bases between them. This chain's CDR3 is CASSPINEKLFF. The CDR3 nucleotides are TGTGCCAGCAGTCCGATTAATGAAAAACTGTTTTTT.

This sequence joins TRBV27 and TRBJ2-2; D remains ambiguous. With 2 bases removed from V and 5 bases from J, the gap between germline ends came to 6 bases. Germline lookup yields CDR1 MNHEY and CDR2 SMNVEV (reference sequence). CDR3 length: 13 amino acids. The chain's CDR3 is CASSLIQTGELFF. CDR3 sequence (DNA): TGTGCCAGCAGTTTAATACAGACCGGGGAGCTGTTTTTT.

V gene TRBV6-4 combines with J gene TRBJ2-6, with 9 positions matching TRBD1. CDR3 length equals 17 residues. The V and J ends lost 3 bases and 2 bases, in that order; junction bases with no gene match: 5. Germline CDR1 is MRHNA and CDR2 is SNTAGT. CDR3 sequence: CASSEWDRVTGANVLTF. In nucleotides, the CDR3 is TGTGCCAGCAGTGAATGGGACAGGGTTACTGGGGCCAACGTCCTGACTTTC.

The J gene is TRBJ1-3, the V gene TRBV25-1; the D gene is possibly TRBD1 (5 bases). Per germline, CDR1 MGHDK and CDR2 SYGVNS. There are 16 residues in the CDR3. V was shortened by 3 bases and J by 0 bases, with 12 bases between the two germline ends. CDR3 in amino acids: CASSDTAGYSGNTIYF. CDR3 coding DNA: TGTGCCAGCAGTGACACCGCAGGGTACTCTGGAAACACCATATATTTT. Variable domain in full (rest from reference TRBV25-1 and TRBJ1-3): EADIYQTPRYLVIGTGKKITLECSQTMGHDKMYWYQQDPGMELHLIHYSYGVNSTEKGDLSSESTVSRIRTEHFPLTLESARPSHTSQYLCASSDTAGYSGNTIYFGEGSWLTVV.

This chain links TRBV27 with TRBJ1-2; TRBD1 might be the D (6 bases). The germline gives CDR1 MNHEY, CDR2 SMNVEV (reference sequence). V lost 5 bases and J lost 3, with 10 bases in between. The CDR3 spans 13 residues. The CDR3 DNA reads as TGTGCCAGCAGTGCGCGGACAGACTATGGCTACACCTTC. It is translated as CASSARTDYGYTF.

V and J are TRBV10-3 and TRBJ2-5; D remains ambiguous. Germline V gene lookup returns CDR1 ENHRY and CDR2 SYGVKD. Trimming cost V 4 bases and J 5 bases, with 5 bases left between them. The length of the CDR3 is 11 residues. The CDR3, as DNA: TGTGCCATCAGTGCCGGGGAGACCCAGTACTTC. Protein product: CAISAGETQYF.

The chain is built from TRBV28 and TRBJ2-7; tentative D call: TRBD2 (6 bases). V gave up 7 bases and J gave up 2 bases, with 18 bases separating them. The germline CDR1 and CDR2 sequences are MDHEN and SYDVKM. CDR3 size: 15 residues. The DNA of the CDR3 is TGTGCCAGCAACGGCGGGACGCGAGCTCCCTACGAGCAGTACTTC. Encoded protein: CASNGGTRAPYEQYF.

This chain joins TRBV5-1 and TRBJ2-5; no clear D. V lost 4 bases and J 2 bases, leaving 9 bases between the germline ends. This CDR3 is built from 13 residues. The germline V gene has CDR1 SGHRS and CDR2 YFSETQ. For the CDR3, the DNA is TGCGCCAGCAGCCTATGGGATCAAGAGACCCAGTACTTC. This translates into CASSLWDQETQYF. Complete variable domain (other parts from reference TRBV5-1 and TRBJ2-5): KAGVTQTPRYLIKTRGQQVTLSCSPISGHRSVSWYQQTPGQGLQFLFEYFSETQRNKGNFPGRFSGRQFSNSRSEMNVSTLELGDSALYLCASSLWDQETQYFGPGTRLLVL.

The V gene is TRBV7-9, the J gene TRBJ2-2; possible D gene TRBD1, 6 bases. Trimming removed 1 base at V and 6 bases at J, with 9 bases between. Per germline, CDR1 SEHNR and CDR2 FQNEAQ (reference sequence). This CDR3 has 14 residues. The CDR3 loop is CASSLVPGAGELFF. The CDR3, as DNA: TGTGCCAGCAGCTTAGTACCAGGGGCCGGGGAGCTGTTTTTT.

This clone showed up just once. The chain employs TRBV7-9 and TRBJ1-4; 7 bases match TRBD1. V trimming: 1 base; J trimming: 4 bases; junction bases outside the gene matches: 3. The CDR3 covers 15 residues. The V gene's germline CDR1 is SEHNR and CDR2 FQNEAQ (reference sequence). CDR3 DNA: TGTGCCAGCAGCTTAGGAGACAGGGATAATGAAAAACTGTTTTTT. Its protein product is CASSLGDRDNEKLFF.

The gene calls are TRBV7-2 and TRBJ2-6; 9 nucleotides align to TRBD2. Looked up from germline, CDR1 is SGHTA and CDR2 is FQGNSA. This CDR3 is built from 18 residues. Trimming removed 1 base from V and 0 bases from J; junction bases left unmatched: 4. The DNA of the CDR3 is TGTGCCAGCAGCTTAGGAGTTAGCGGGAGCTCTGGGGCCAACGTCCTGACTTTC. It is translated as CASSLGVSGSSGANVLTF.

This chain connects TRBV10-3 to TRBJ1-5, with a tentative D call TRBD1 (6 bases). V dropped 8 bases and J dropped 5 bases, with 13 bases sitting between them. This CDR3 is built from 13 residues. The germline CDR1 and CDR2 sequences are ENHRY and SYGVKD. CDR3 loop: CAIPGAVYQPQHF. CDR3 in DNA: TGTGCCATCCCAGGGGCAGTATATCAGCCCCAGCATTTT.

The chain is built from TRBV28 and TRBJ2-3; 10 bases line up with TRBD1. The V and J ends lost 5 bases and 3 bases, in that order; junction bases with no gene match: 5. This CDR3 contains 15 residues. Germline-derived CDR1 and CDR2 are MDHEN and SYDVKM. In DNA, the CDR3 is TGTGCCAGCAGTGGGGACAGGGGTATAACAGATACGCAGTATTTT. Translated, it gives CASSGDRGITDTQYF.

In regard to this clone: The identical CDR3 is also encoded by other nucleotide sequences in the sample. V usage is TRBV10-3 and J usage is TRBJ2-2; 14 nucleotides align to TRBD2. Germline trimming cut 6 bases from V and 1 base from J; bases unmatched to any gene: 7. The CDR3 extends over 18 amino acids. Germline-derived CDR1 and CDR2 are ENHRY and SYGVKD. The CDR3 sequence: CAISSRTSGRKNTGELFF. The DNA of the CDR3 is TGTGCCATCAGCAGTCGGACTAGCGGGAGGAAGAACACCGGGGAGCTGTTTTTT.

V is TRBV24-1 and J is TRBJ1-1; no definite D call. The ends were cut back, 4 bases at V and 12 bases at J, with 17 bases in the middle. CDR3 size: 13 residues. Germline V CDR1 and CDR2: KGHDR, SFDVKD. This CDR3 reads CATSDSDLTFPFF. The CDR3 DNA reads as TGTGCCACCAGTGACTCGGACCTAACGTTTCCTTTCTTT.

The CDR3 sequence is CASSVTAGGNEQFF. The CDR3 DNA reads TGTGCTTCCTCGGTTACAGCGGGAGGAAATGAGCAGTTCTTC. The genes are TRBV5-4 and TRBJ2-1; 9 bases map to TRBD2. CDR1 and CDR2 (germline): SGHNT, YYREEE (reference sequence). The CDR3 consists of 14 residues. Complete variable domain (other parts from reference TRBV5-4 and TRBJ2-1): ETGVTQSPTHLIKTRGQQVTLRCSSQSGHNTVSWYQQALGQGPQFIFQYYREEENGRGNFPPRFSGLQFPNYSSELNVNALELDDSALYLCASSVTAGGNEQFFGPGTRLTVL.

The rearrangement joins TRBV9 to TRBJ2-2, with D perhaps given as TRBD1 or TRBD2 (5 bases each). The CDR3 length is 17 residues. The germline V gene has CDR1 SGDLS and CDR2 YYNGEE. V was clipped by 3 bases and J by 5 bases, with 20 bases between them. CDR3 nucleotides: TGTGCCAGCAGCGCGGGCCAGGGACCCCGAGGGACCGGGGAGCTGTTTTTT. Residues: CASSAGQGPRGTGELFF.

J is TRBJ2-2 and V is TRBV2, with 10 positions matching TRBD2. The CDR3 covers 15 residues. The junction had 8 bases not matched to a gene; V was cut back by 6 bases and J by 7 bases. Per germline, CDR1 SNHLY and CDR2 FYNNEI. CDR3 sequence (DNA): TGTGCCAGCAGCGATGAGCGGGAGGGAATCGGGGAGCTGTTTTTT. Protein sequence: CASSDEREGIGELFF.

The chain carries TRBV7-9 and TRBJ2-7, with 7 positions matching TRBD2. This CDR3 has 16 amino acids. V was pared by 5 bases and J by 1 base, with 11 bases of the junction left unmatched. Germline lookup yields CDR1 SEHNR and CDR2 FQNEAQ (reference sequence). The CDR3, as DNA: TGTGCCAGCAGCCGAAGCGGGACCGCGCCTTCCTACGAGCAGTACTTC. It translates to CASSRSGTAPSYEQYF.

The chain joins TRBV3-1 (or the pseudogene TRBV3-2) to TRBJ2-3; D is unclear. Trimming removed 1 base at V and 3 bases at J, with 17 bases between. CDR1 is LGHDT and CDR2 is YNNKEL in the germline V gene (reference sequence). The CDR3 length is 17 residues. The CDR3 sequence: CASSQGRKRRSTDTQYF. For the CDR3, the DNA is TGTGCCAGCAGCCAAGGAAGAAAAAGAAGGTCAACAGATACGCAGTATTTT.

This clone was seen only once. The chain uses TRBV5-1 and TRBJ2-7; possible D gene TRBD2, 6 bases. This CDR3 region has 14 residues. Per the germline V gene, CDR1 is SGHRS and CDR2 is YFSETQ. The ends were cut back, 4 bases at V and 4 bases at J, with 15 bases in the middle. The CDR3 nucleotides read TGCGCCAGCAGCCTTGGTATAGGGAGGTACGAGCAGTACTTC. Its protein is CASSLGIGRYEQYF.